The clone carrying this T cell receptor (beta chain) was observed a single time. These data originate in a study of blood T cell repertoires in COVID-19. Study information: Some COVID-19 samples were acute and others convalescent; all came from the United States, Italy and Spain.

Clones were sequenced by immunoSEQ multiplex PCR, and TCRdb holds only the in-frame ones, with some missing. The table shows roughly 280,000 clones, with less than 90% occurring only once. V lost 6 bases and J lost 8, with 14 bases in between. The germline V gene encodes CDR1 SNHLY and CDR2 FYNNEI. There are 14 residues in the CDR3. The V gene is TRBV2, the J gene TRBJ1-6, with D possibly being TRBD1 (5 bases). The sequenced sample was peripheral blood. This clonotype was sampled from a man aged 55 to 69 with acute or convalescent COVID-19. This chain's CDR3 is CASSPGLKHSPLHF. CDR3 DNA: TGTGCCAGCAGCCCGGGACTTAAACATTCACCCCTCCACTTT.